This entry lists 30 T cell receptor beta chains sequenced from one sample in a study of human T cells and chemical hapten exposure. Time point given: healthy volunteer bleed at 2 weeks. Total RNA came from unfractionated whole blood. TCRdb independently ran MiXCR on the RACE reads; one entry per CDR3 protein. This table holds 85,000 to 95,000 distinct CDR3 sequences, about 8.6% found once. Sequenced: whole blood. These receptors were obtained from a female donor in good health. Some clones in this sample may be carry-over from other donors' samples.

This clonotype was picked up many times. The J gene is TRBJ2-1, the V gene TRBV24-1, with 7 bases matching TRBD2. Looked up from germline, CDR1 is KGHDR and CDR2 is SFDVKD. This CDR3 contains 16 residues. J gave up 5 bases and V 3 bases, and 9 bases lay outside the gene matches. Written as DNA, the CDR3 is TGTGCCACCAGTGATCCCGGACTAGGATTCGACAATGAGCAGTTCTTC. This sequence encodes CATSDPGLGFDNEQFF.

This clonotype was observed a handful of times. The chain carries TRBV7-2 and TRBJ2-5; D assignment may be TRBD1 or TRBD2 (5 bases each). The V and J ends lost 1 base and 5 bases respectively, with 8 bases between them. The CDR3 loop spans 13 amino acids. Germline CDR1 reads SGHTA; CDR2 reads FQGNSA. CDR3 residues: CASSLGGFETQYF. CDR3 DNA sequence: TGTGCCAGCAGCTTAGGGGGGTTTGAGACCCAGTACTTC.

This clonotype was counted ten times or more. This chain joins TRBV3-1 and TRBJ2-7; D is unclear. The CDR3 runs 12 residues. The germline CDR1 and CDR2 sequences are LGHDT and YNNKEL (reference sequence). Trimming took off 4 bases at V and 3 bases at J, with 7 bases between the two ends. CDR3 sequence: CASSPNSYEQYF. Written as DNA, the CDR3 is TGTGCCAGCAGCCCGAACAGCTACGAGCAGTACTTC.

V is TRBV14 and J is TRBJ2-2; 10 nucleotides line up with TRBD2. V dropped 4 bases and J dropped 6; count of bases not matched to a gene: 5. CDR3 size: 15 residues. Germline CDR1 reads SGHDN; CDR2 reads FVKESK. The CDR3 here is CASSRLAGVPGELFF. CDR3 nucleotide sequence: TGTGCCAGCAGCCGCCTAGCGGGAGTCCCCGGGGAGCTGTTTTTT.

This clonotype was found many times. This chain uses TRBV6-1 with TRBJ1-4, with D possibly TRBD1 on 6 matching bases. The germline CDR1 and CDR2 sequences are MNHNS and SASEGT. The germline V and J ends were trimmed by 6 bases and 4 bases, with 15 bases remaining between them. This CDR3 comprises 15 residues. CDR3 coding DNA: TGTGCCAGCAGGGTAATAGGACAGAATAATGAAAAACTGTTTTTT. This sequence encodes CASRVIGQNNEKLFF.

Details on this clonotype: Possible read error: a much larger clone is one base away. The rearrangement joins TRBV4-3 to TRBJ2-7; TRBD1 matches 9 bases. The V gene's germline CDR1 is LGHNA and CDR2 YSLEER. The CDR3 covers 15 residues. CDR3 loop: CVSSLETGGRGEQYF. CDR3 nucleotides: TGCGTCAGCAGCTTGGAGACAGGGGGGCGAGGTGAGCAGTACTTC.

Ten or more counts support this clonotype. The rearrangement uses TRBV6-4 and TRBJ1-2; D is perhaps TRBD1 (6 bases). The CDR3 is 14 amino acids. Germline V lookup: CDR1 MRHNA, CDR2 SNTAGT. V lost 1 base, J lost 7 bases, and 13 bases lay in between. The chain's CDR3 is CASSDFYREGGYTF. The CDR3 DNA reads as TGTGCCAGCAGTGACTTTTACAGGGAGGGTGGCTACACCTTC.

V and J are TRBV30 and TRBJ1-6; D not certain. The germline V and J ends were trimmed by 2 bases and 6 bases, with 11 bases remaining between them. Germline CDR1 GTSNPN, CDR2 SVGIG (reference sequence). CDR3 length equals 14 residues. The CDR3 is CAWSPGRRNSPLHF. DNA of the CDR3: TGTGCCTGGAGTCCTGGACGTCGTAATTCACCCCTCCACTTT.

This clonotype has more than one count but fewer than ten. This chain links TRBV20-1 with TRBJ2-3; 9 bases map to TRBD2. The V and J ends lost 2 bases and 5 bases, in that order; junction bases with no gene match: 11. The CDR3 runs 16 residues. Germline CDR1 is DFQATT and CDR2 is SNEGSKA (reference sequence). CDR3 in amino acids: CSARSLGLAIQDTQYF. The CDR3 nucleotides are TGCAGTGCTAGAAGTCTCGGACTAGCGATTCAAGATACGCAGTATTTT.

This clonotype has a handful of counts. In DNA form, the CDR3 reads TGTGCCAGCAGCTTAAGTGGGGGACTTAGCACAGATACGCAGTATTTT. This encodes CASSLSGGLSTDTQYF. The V gene is TRBV7-3, the J gene TRBJ2-3; a possible D gene is TRBD2 (6 bases). Trimming stripped 1 base from V and 0 bases from J, with 11 bases between. The CDR3 has 16 residues. From germline, CDR1 is SGHTA and CDR2 FQGTGA.

The V call is TRBV12-3 or TRBV12-4, the J call TRBJ2-3, with D unclear. The CDR3 runs 15 residues. V lost 4 bases, J lost 1 base, and 12 bases lay in between. The DNA for the CDR3 is TGTGCCAGCAGTTCGTTGAGGCTGGGCACAGATACGCAGTATTTT. It encodes CASSSLRLGTDTQYF.

The chain links TRBV27 to TRBJ2-3; 9 bases map to TRBD2. This CDR3 has 15 residues. The germline gives CDR1 MNHEY, CDR2 SMNVEV (reference sequence). V trimming: 5 bases; J trimming: 1 base; junction bases outside the gene matches: 4. CDR3 in DNA: TGTGCCAGCAGTCCGACTAGCGGAGGCACAGATACGCAGTATTTT. Its translation is CASSPTSGGTDTQYF.

This clonotype was seen a handful of times. The J gene is TRBJ2-1, the V gene TRBV2; D remains ambiguous. V lost 7 bases, J lost 5 bases, and 9 bases lay in between. Germline V lookup: CDR1 SNHLY, CDR2 FYNNEI. CDR3 length equals 12 residues. This CDR3 is CASNRINNEQFF. Written as DNA, the CDR3 is TGTGCCAGCAATCGGATAAACAATGAGCAGTTCTTC. Drawing the rest from reference TRBV2 and TRBJ2-1, the complete variable domain is EPEVTQTPSHQVTQMGQEVILRCVPISNHLYFYWYRQILGQKVEFLVSFYNNEISEKSEIFDDQFSVERPDGSNFTLKIRSTKLEDSAMYFCASNRINNEQFFGPGTRLTVL.

The CDR3 reads CSVEQGAGYEQYF. The DNA for the CDR3 is TGCAGCGTTGAACAGGGAGCCGGCTACGAGCAGTACTTC. V usage is TRBV29-1 and J usage is TRBJ2-7; D tentatively fits TRBD1 or TRBD2 (5 bases each). V lost 2 bases to trimming and J lost 3 bases, with 11 bases between them. This CDR3 comprises 13 residues. Germline CDR1 reads SQVTM; CDR2 reads ANQGSEA.

This clonotype was seen ten or more times. The V gene is TRBV2, the J gene TRBJ2-5; TRBD1 matches 10 bases. The CDR3 runs 15 residues. After removal of 6 bases from V and 5 bases from J, the junction contained 9 bases not matched to a gene. Germline-derived CDR1 and CDR2 are SNHLY and FYNNEI. The CDR3 is CASSDPTGGLETQYF. The CDR3, as DNA: TGTGCCAGCAGCGACCCGACAGGGGGCTTGGAGACCCAGTACTTC.

This clonotype was observed a handful of times. The V and J genes are TRBV4-3 and TRBJ1-5, with D hard to call. The CDR3 totals 15 residues. V was trimmed by 0 bases and J by 5 bases, leaving 11 bases between them. The germline V gene encodes CDR1 LGHNA and CDR2 YSLEER. The DNA for the CDR3 is TGCGCCAGCAGCCAAGATGGCGGGGATTATCAGCCCCAGCATTTT. It codes for CASSQDGGDYQPQHF.

V is TRBV18 and J is TRBJ2-3, with unresolved D. The CDR3 runs to 14 residues. CDR1 is KGHSH and CDR2 is LQKENI in the germline V gene. V shed 2 bases and J shed 0 bases, with 6 bases lying between them. CDR3 in amino acids: CASSPGRSTDTQYF. The CDR3 DNA reads TGTGCCAGCTCACCAGGACGGAGCACAGATACGCAGTATTTT.

A few counts support this clonotype. The V call is TRBV5-1, the J call TRBJ1-1; no reliable D call. The V gene lost 0 bases and the J gene lost 6 bases, with 15 bases spanning the gap. The CDR3 runs to 15 residues. Germline values: CDR1 SGHRS, CDR2 YFSETQ. The CDR3 DNA reads as TGCGCCAGCAGCTTGGAAGGGATGCAGTCCCCTGAAGCTTTCTTT. Translation gives CASSLEGMQSPEAFF.

This clonotype has just a few counts. This chain joins TRBV15 and TRBJ1-6; no clear D gene. Germline V lookup: CDR1 LNHNV, CDR2 YYDKDF (reference sequence). Trimming cost V 0 bases and J 9 bases, with 6 bases left between them. The CDR3 loop spans 13 amino acids. CDR3 nucleotide sequence: TGTGCCACCAGCAGAGATCAGACTTCACCCCTCCACTTT. It specifies CATSRDQTSPLHF.

The rearrangement links TRBV5-1 to TRBJ2-4; TRBD2 might be the D (6 bases). Germline loops: CDR1 SGHRS, CDR2 YFSETQ. The CDR3 is made up of 13 amino acids. V was clipped by 0 bases and J by 13 bases, with 14 bases between them. CDR3 amino acids: CASSLAGGSDQYF. The CDR3 DNA is TGCGCCAGCAGCTTGGCCGGGGGAAGCGACCAGTACTTC.

This clonotype was observed many times. V is TRBV5-4 and J is TRBJ2-2, with TRBD2 as a possible D gene (6 bases). Germline V gives CDR1 SGHNT, CDR2 YYREEE (reference sequence). The CDR3 is made up of 17 amino acids. The V end was cut by 4 bases, the J end by 4 bases, with 20 bases between. CDR3: CASSPGRGNGFTGELFF. CDR3 nucleotide sequence: TGTGCCAGCAGCCCGGGACGCGGGAACGGCTTCACCGGGGAGCTGTTTTTT.

This rearrangement joins TRBV5-6 to TRBJ2-5, with TRBD1 matching 8 bases. Trimming took 3 bases from V and 2 from J; bases not matched to a gene: 6. Germline CDR1 SGHDT, CDR2 YYEEEE. The CDR3 extends over 15 amino acids. CDR3 bases: TGTGCCAGCAGCTGGGGACAGGACTCGCAAGAGACCCAGTACTTC. Amino acids: CASSWGQDSQETQYF.

This clonotype was seen a few times. The rearrangement uses TRBV30 and TRBJ1-2; maybe TRBD1 (6 bases). Germline CDR1 is GTSNPN and CDR2 is SVGIG (reference sequence). The CDR3 loop spans 13 amino acids. V gave up 5 bases and J gave up 8 bases, with 18 bases separating them. CDR3 amino acids: CAWVQTGLLGYTF. DNA for the CDR3: TGTGCCTGGGTCCAAACAGGGCTTCTCGGCTACACCTTC.

This clonotype appeared a few times. The CDR3 here is CATSSVKRPQHF. The CDR3 DNA reads TGTGCCACCAGTTCAGTGAAGCGGCCCCAGCATTTT. The chain is built from TRBV24-1 and TRBJ1-5; D not certain. From germline, CDR1 is KGHDR and CDR2 SFDVKD. The CDR3 consists of 12 residues. V was cut by 6 bases and J by 9 bases, with 11 bases left in between.

This clonotype appeared many times. The chain employs TRBV7-9 and TRBJ1-1; D gene uncertain. Germline CDR1 is SEHNR and CDR2 is FQNEAQ (reference sequence). V was trimmed by 5 bases and J by 1 base, leaving 8 bases between them. This CDR3 region has 13 residues. CDR3 sequence (DNA): TGTGCCAGCAGCGCCGGGCCGAACACTGAAGCTTTCTTT. Translation gives CASSAGPNTEAFF. Filled out from reference TRBV7-9 and TRBJ1-1, the complete variable domain reads DTGVSQNPRHKITKRGQNVTFRCDPISEHNRLYWYRQTLGQGPEFLTYFQNEAQLEKSRLLSDRFSAERPKGSFSTLEIQRTEQGDSAMYLCASSAGPNTEAFFGQGTRLTVV.

This clonotype occurred many times. This rearrangement joins TRBV11-2 to TRBJ2-1; D is uncertain. The germline gives CDR1 SGHAT, CDR2 FQNNGV. The CDR3 extends over 15 amino acids. The V and J ends lost 2 bases and 3 bases respectively, with 11 bases between them. The CDR3 loop is CASSLLGGVYNEQFF. As DNA, the CDR3 is TGTGCCAGCAGCTTATTAGGTGGGGTCTACAATGAGCAGTTCTTC.

This chain links TRBV12-3 or TRBV12-4 with TRBJ1-4; D perhaps matches TRBD1 (6 bases). This CDR3 has 15 amino acids. With 4 bases removed from V and 6 bases from J, the gap between germline ends came to 15 bases. The CDR3 nucleotides read TGTGCCAGCAGTTCCAGGGGCAGGGGCGATGAAAAACTGTTTTTT. It codes for CASSSRGRGDEKLFF.

The rearrangement links TRBV15 to TRBJ2-7; TRBD1 matches 7 bases. CDR1 is LNHNV, CDR2 YYDKDF, per germline (reference sequence). The CDR3 extends over 14 amino acids. J was trimmed by 3 bases and V by 6 bases; bases with no gene match: 8. The CDR3 spells CATRERQGSYEQYF. DNA for the CDR3: TGTGCCACCAGGGAAAGACAGGGAAGCTACGAGCAGTACTTC.

This clonotype was picked up a small number of times. The J gene is TRBJ2-3, the V gene TRBV2; D unclear. CDR1 is SNHLY, CDR2 FYNNEI, per germline. V was trimmed by 1 base and J by 2 bases, leaving 10 bases between them. The CDR3 covers 15 residues. Here the CDR3 DNA reads TGTGCCAGCAGTGAAGATGATAGAGTCACAGATACGCAGTATTTT. It is translated as CASSEDDRVTDTQYF.

This clonotype was recorded a few times. The chain joins TRBV7-2 to TRBJ2-7; 9 nucleotides align to TRBD1. The CDR3 is made up of 16 amino acids. Germline CDR1 and CDR2: SGHTA and FQGNSA. Trimming cost V 5 bases and J 0 bases; bases outside gene matches: 8. The CDR3: CASSNPRDRVSYEQYF. DNA for the CDR3: TGTGCCAGCAGCAATCCCCGGGACAGGGTCTCCTACGAGCAGTACTTC. The whole variable domain, filled in from reference TRBV7-2 and TRBJ2-7, reads GAGVSQSPSNKVTEKGKDVELRCDPISGHTALYWYRQSLGQGLEFLIYFQGNSAPDKSGLPSDRFSAERTGGSVSTLTIQRTQQEDSAVYLCASSNPRDRVSYEQYFGPGTRLTVT.